The next 19 T cell receptor beta chains were all read from a single sample in a study of T cell changes during pregnancy in multiple sclerosis. The protocol was immunoSEQ multiplex PCR, while the TCRdb copy is restricted to in-frame clones and leaves out a portion. The repertoire includes about 40,000 clones, roughly 90% of them detected once, and 7.8% sits in the top ten. The sample was CD8+ T cells from peripheral blood mononuclear cells, taken before pregnancy. The receptor set was obtained from a female donor with multiple sclerosis, enrolled in a pregnancy study.

The chain joins TRBV6-5 to TRBJ2-2, with D possibly matching TRBD1 (6 bases). The CDR3 sequence is 14 residues long. V gave up 6 bases and J gave up 1 base, with 9 bases separating them. CDR1 and CDR2 (germline): MNHEY, SVGAGI. CDR3: CASRQGQNTGELFF. The DNA of the CDR3 is TGTGCCAGCAGACAGGGACAGAACACCGGGGAGCTGTTTTTT.

This chain uses TRBV5-4 with TRBJ2-1; D is unclear. The CDR3 length is 14 residues. Germline CDR1 SGHNT, CDR2 YYREEE (reference sequence). Trimming stripped 0 bases from V and 5 bases from J, with 9 bases between. Here the CDR3 DNA reads TGTGCCAGCAGCTTGGCCTACGATGACAATGAGCAGTTCTTC. This gives the protein CASSLAYDDNEQFF.

This clone was seen once. The CDR3 is CASSLGGGHSNQPQHF. CDR3 DNA: TGTGCCAGCAGCTTAGGAGGAGGTCATAGCAATCAGCCCCAGCATTTT. The J gene is TRBJ1-5, the V gene TRBV7-6; D is undetermined. V was trimmed by 1 base and J by 0 bases, leaving 10 bases between them. The CDR3 length is 16 residues. Germline V lookup: CDR1 SGHVS, CDR2 FNYEAQ.

The chain uses TRBV28 and TRBJ2-1; possible D gene TRBD2, 5 bases. Trimming left V 3 bases short and J 2 bases short, with 11 bases between. Germline V gene data show CDR1 as MDHEN and CDR2 as SYDVKM. The CDR3 totals 15 residues. The CDR3 bases are TGTGCCAGCAGTTTCTCGGACTTCGCCTACAATGAGCAGTTCTTC. Translated: CASSFSDFAYNEQFF.

The rearrangement joins TRBV29-1 to TRBJ2-1; maybe TRBD2 (6 bases). V dropped 3 bases and J dropped 2 bases, with 14 bases sitting between them. Per the germline V gene, CDR1 is SQVTM and CDR2 is ANQGSEA. The CDR3 is made up of 15 amino acids. CDR3 sequence reads: CSVEWPSGAYNEQFF. The CDR3 nucleotides are TGCAGCGTTGAGTGGCCTTCGGGGGCCTACAATGAGCAGTTCTTC.

CDR3 sequence reads: CASSELAYGQFF. The CDR3 nucleotides read TGTGCCAGCAGTGAGCTAGCCTATGGGCAGTTCTTC. V usage is TRBV2 and J usage is TRBJ2-1; weak D call: TRBD2 (5 bases). Germline CDR1 is SNHLY and CDR2 is FYNNEI. The V end lost 3 bases, the J end lost 12 bases, and 12 bases lay between the germline ends. The CDR3 consists of 12 residues.

The chain carries TRBV6-5 and TRBJ2-1; no reliable D call. Trimming removed 6 bases from V and 9 bases from J, with 9 bases in between. CDR3 length: 11 residues. Germline lookup yields CDR1 MNHEY and CDR2 SVGAGI. The CDR3 DNA reads TGTGCCAGCAGGGTTACGGGTGAGCAGTTCTTC. This encodes CASRVTGEQFF.

The V gene is TRBV28, the J gene TRBJ2-1; a possible D gene is TRBD1 (7 bases). Germline CDR1 and CDR2: MDHEN and SYDVKM. This CDR3 has 13 residues. The V end was cut by 3 bases, the J end by 10 bases, with 13 bases between. CDR3 in DNA: TGTGCCAGCAGTTTGCGGGACAGCGAAGAGCAGTTCTTC. The encoded protein is CASSLRDSEEQFF.

V and J are TRBV2 and TRBJ1-2; 8 bases fit TRBD1. The CDR3 is 17 amino acids. With 7 bases clipped from V and 6 bases from J, the junction kept 19 bases outside the gene matches. CDR1 is SNHLY and CDR2 is FYNNEI in the germline V gene. CDR3 in DNA: TGTGCCAGCAAGGAAGGGACAGGTTCGACTTCGTGGGATGGCTACACCTTC. It is translated as CASKEGTGSTSWDGYTF.

The chain combines TRBV7-9 with TRBJ2-5; D is perhaps TRBD1 (6 bases). Per germline, CDR1 SEHNR and CDR2 FQNEAQ (reference sequence). This CDR3 contains 15 residues. Between the trimmed V and J ends, which lost 0 bases and 3 bases, there was a span of 11 bases. CDR3 residues: CASSLALDSEETQYF. CDR3 DNA sequence: TGTGCCAGCAGCTTAGCGTTGGACAGCGAAGAGACCCAGTACTTC. Looking up the rest from reference TRBV7-9 and TRBJ2-5 gives the full variable domain: DTGVSQNPRHKITKRGQNVTFRCDPISEHNRLYWYRQTLGQGPEFLTYFQNEAQLEKSRLLSDRFSAERPKGSFSTLEIQRTEQGDSAMYLCASSLALDSEETQYFGPGTRLLVL.

The rearrangement joins TRBV7-9 to TRBJ2-7; D is possibly TRBD1 (5 bases). CDR1 and CDR2 (germline): SEHNR, FQNEAQ (reference sequence). This CDR3 has 13 residues. V lost 5 bases to trimming and J lost 3 bases, with 11 bases between them. The DNA for the CDR3 is TGTGCCAGCAGCCCTCGACAGATCTACGAGCAGTACTTC. Translation gives CASSPRQIYEQYF.

The J gene is TRBJ2-7, the V gene TRBV5-1; D may be TRBD1 (5 bases). V was shortened by 5 bases and J by 3 bases, with 15 bases between the two germline ends. Germline-derived CDR1 and CDR2 are SGHRS and YFSETQ. The CDR3 is made up of 14 amino acids. CDR3 sequence reads: CASSRLQGNYEQYF. The CDR3 coding sequence is TGCGCCAGCAGTCGTCTTCAGGGAAACTACGAGCAGTACTTC.

This chain joins TRBV7-6 and TRBJ2-3; D gene ambiguous. CDR1 is SGHVS and CDR2 is FNYEAQ in the germline V gene. V was shortened by 5 bases and J by 2 bases, with 5 bases between the two germline ends. The CDR3 has 12 amino acids. Here the CDR3 reads CASSILTDTQYF. CDR3 DNA sequence: TGTGCCAGCAGCATCCTCACAGATACGCAGTATTTT.

The chain couples TRBV29-1 to TRBJ2-5; D might be TRBD1 (6 bases). V shed 4 bases and J shed 5 bases, with 23 bases lying between them. The germline V gene encodes CDR1 SQVTM and CDR2 ANQGSEA. This CDR3 is 16 amino acids long. CDR3 region: CSVGGTPGAPVETQYF. The CDR3 coding sequence is TGCAGCGTTGGTGGTACCCCAGGGGCCCCCGTTGAGACCCAGTACTTC.

The V gene is TRBV27, the J gene TRBJ2-1; 10 nucleotides agree with TRBD2. Germline CDR1 and CDR2: MNHEY and SMNVEV (reference sequence). V lost 4 bases, J lost 9 bases, and 6 bases stayed unmatched. The CDR3 length is 14 residues. The CDR3 loop reads CASSSGTSAGEQFF. CDR3 sequence (DNA): TGTGCCAGCAGTTCAGGGACTAGCGCTGGTGAGCAGTTCTTC.

This rearrangement joins TRBV19 to TRBJ1-2, with unresolved D. The V gene lost 8 bases and the J gene lost 4 bases, with 5 bases spanning the gap. The CDR3 consists of 10 residues. Germline V gene sequence: CDR1 LNHDA, CDR2 SQIVND (reference sequence). In DNA, the CDR3 is TGTGCCAGTTTCCTCTATGGCTACACCTTC. Protein sequence: CASFLYGYTF.

This chain connects TRBV25-1 to TRBJ1-1, with a tentative D call TRBD1 (5 bases). Trimming left V 5 bases short and J 11 bases short, with 18 bases between. This CDR3 is 13 amino acids long. Germline V gene data show CDR1 as MGHDK and CDR2 as SYGVNS. The CDR3 sequence is CASSQMWRGRAFF. The DNA of the CDR3 is TGTGCCAGCAGTCAGATGTGGAGGGGTCGGGCTTTCTTT. Together with reference TRBV25-1 and TRBJ1-1, the CDR3 gives the full variable domain: EADIYQTPRYLVIGTGKKITLECSQTMGHDKMYWYQQDPGMELHLIHYSYGVNSTEKGDLSSESTVSRIRTEHFPLTLESARPSHTSQYLCASSQMWRGRAFFGQGTRLTVV.

The V and J genes are TRBV2 and TRBJ2-5; tentatively, D is TRBD2 (6 bases). The V and J ends lost 8 bases and 2 bases respectively, with 12 bases between them. The CDR3 spans 13 residues. From germline, CDR1 is SNHLY and CDR2 FYNNEI. For the CDR3, the DNA is TGTGCCAGCCCCCGGGGGAGGCAAGAGACCCAGTACTTC. It yields the protein CASPRGRQETQYF.

CDR3 sequence reads: CASSPGLAVHNEQFF. CDR3 nucleotides: TGTGCCAGCAGTCCCGGACTAGCGGTCCACAATGAGCAGTTCTTC. V usage is TRBV27 and J usage is TRBJ2-1, with 10 bases matching TRBD2. Germline V CDR1 and CDR2: MNHEY, SMNVEV (reference sequence). The V gene end was trimmed by 5 bases and the J gene end by 5 bases; junction bases not matched to a gene: 6. CDR3 length: 15 residues.